A selection of T cell receptor beta chains follows, all from one sample in a study of Graves' ophthalmopathy and Graves' hyperthyroidism. TCRdb ran MiXCR on the multiplex PCR reads and lists one entry per CDR3 protein. The table lists 300,000 to 400,000 distinct CDR3 sequences, roughly 16% of them singletons. What was sequenced was peripheral blood. The receptors derive from an adult man with Graves' ophthalmopathy. Each CDR3 is given with its conserved first and last residue. The D gene is left open where the match is weak.

TRBV7-8	TRBD2	CASSLETSLYEQYF
TRBV29-1	.	CSVEGSNYGYTF
TRBV28	.	CASSSRTRNSEQYF
TRBV27	.	CASRSDINSNQPQHF
TRBV20-1	.	CSAQDRNGAKNIQYF
TRBV7-2	TRBD2	CASSPRLAYDQETQYF
TRBV12-5	.	CASGLALASARVETQYF
TRBV7-9	.	CASSLAGDNSPLHF
TRBV2	TRBD2	CASRRTSGQETQYF
TRBV28	.	CASSWGASEAFF
TRBV30	TRBD1	CAYKGQGRTYTGELFF
TRBV7-2	.	CASSLVRGSLGEQYF
TRBV20-1	TRBD2	CSAGLAGDYEQYF
TRBV19	.	CASSIGVTGYQPQHF
TRBV19	.	CASSNRDGYSNQPQHF
TRBV7-8	.	CASSPPEGRVAQYF
TRBV15	TRBD1	CATSRDRAGGGQPQHF
TRBV12-3/TRBV12-4	TRBD1	CASSFKPGQLRDSNQPQHF
TRBV5-6	TRBD1	CASSYQGTANSPLHF
TRBV11-2	TRBD1	CASSLGQGELLETQYF
TRBV24-1	.	CATSDSLEGLVGYTF
TRBV12-3/TRBV12-4	TRBD1	CASSSRTGWGEQYF
TRBV4-2	.	CASSQGFSGGSYEQYF
TRBV7-2	.	CASSDPWGRGGETQYF
TRBV20-1	TRBD2	CSARPAGASGIHEQYF
TRBV19	TRBD1	CALKAGTGVSGELFF
TRBV20-1	.	CSARSPVGPQETQYF
TRBV19	.	CASKLSGRATEAFF
TRBV28	TRBD1	CASSQTGVSAFF